The 11 T cell receptor beta chains reported below all come from one sample, sequenced in a study of OX40 agonist ivuxolimab in advanced cancers. Library preparation was by the immunoSEQ multiplex PCR assay. The table was pulled from immuneACCESS by TCRdb, which kept in-frame rearrangements only. Such tables lose some clones; where checked, under half of the loss comes from unresolved V genes, and the rest has no known cause. In all, the sample holds over 55,000 clones, and around 90% of those were seen once. The top ten hold more than 1.5% of the sample. The sample in question was CD4+ or CD8+ T cells sorted from blood, obtained in a trial of the OX40 agonist ivuxolimab. Receptor source: an adult with an advanced solid tumor such as melanoma, head and neck, liver or kidney cancer.

The chain joins TRBV15 to TRBJ1-1, with D possibly being TRBD1 (6 bases). The CDR3 extends over 15 amino acids. Germline CDR1 LNHNV, CDR2 YYDKDF (reference sequence). Trimming stripped 3 bases from V and 1 base from J, with 12 bases between. DNA for the CDR3: TGTGCCACCAGCAGGGATTTAGGGGGGAACACTGAAGCTTTCTTT. It is translated as CATSRDLGGNTEAFF.

The chain is built from TRBV6-1 and TRBJ2-3; possibly TRBD1 for D (5 bases). CDR3 length: 13 amino acids. V lost 1 base to trimming and J lost 4 bases, with 6 bases between them. CDR1 and CDR2 from the germline V gene are MNHNS and SASEGT. The DNA for the CDR3 is TGTGCCAGCAGTGAAGGGGGCGCAGATACGCAGTATTTT. The encoded protein is CASSEGGADTQYF.

The chain joins TRBV21-1 to TRBJ1-4; TRBD1 is the table's D call, not checked against the DNA. TRBV21-1 corresponds to a pseudogene. This CDR3 spans 14 amino acids. CDR3 region: CASSTGATNEKLFF. The CDR3, as DNA: TGTGCCAGCAGCACAGGGGCCACTAATGAAAAACTGTTTTTT.

This chain uses TRBV11-2 with TRBJ2-1, with 10 bases fitting TRBD2. V shed 2 bases, J shed 10 bases, and the junction held 11 bases outside the gene matches. Germline CDR1 SGHAT, CDR2 FQNNGV. The CDR3 is 16 residues long. CDR3 loop: CASSLLSSGRLGEQFF. The CDR3 DNA sequence: TGTGCCAGCAGCTTATTGAGTAGCGGGAGGTTAGGGGAGCAGTTCTTC.

This clone was detected only a few times. The rearrangement uses TRBV4-1 and TRBJ2-5; D is unresolved. There are 15 residues in the CDR3. V lost 4 bases and J 2 bases, leaving 14 bases between the germline ends. Per germline, CDR1 MGHRA and CDR2 YSYEKL. CDR3: CASSPYGRIQETQYF. CDR3 coding DNA: TGCGCCAGCAGCCCATATGGACGGATACAAGAGACCCAGTACTTC.

This chain links TRBV7-9 with TRBJ1-2; 9 bases are a match to TRBD1. This CDR3 region has 14 residues. Germline V gene data show CDR1 as SEHNR and CDR2 as FQNEAQ (reference sequence). The ends lost 5 bases at V and 3 bases at J; junction bases unmatched: 4. The CDR3 spells CASSRDRVHYGYTF. The CDR3 coding sequence is TGTGCCAGCAGCAGGGACAGGGTACACTATGGCTACACCTTC.

The rearrangement joins TRBV6-1 to TRBJ2-7; no clear D gene. Germline V CDR1 and CDR2: MNHNS, SASEGT. Trimming removed 2 bases at V and 2 bases at J, with 1 base between. CDR3 length: 11 residues. The CDR3: CASSEPYEQYF. Written as DNA, the CDR3 is TGTGCCAGCAGTGAACCCTACGAGCAGTACTTC.

This chain uses TRBV10-3 with TRBJ2-3; D remains ambiguous. The V gene lost 2 bases and the J gene lost 0 bases, with 9 bases spanning the gap. Germline V CDR1 and CDR2: ENHRY, SYGVKD. The CDR3 spans 15 residues. The CDR3 DNA sequence: TGTGCCATCAGTGAGGGCGGCCTAAGCACAGATACGCAGTATTTT. Amino acids: CAISEGGLSTDTQYF.

The chain uses TRBV30 and TRBJ2-1; D may correspond to TRBD1 or TRBD2 (5 bases each). V shed 5 bases and J shed 4 bases, with 15 bases lying between them. This CDR3 has 14 residues. Germline CDR1 reads GTSNPN; CDR2 reads SVGIG (reference sequence). The DNA for the CDR3 is TGTGCCTGGGGTCCGGGGCTAAATTACAATGAGCAGTTCTTC. Residues: CAWGPGLNYNEQFF.

The genes are TRBV10-3 and TRBJ1-5; 7 positions agree with TRBD1. V gave up 2 bases and J gave up 3 bases; unmatched junction bases: 4. The germline CDR1 and CDR2 sequences are ENHRY and SYGVKD. This CDR3 comprises 15 residues. The CDR3 DNA follows: TGTGCCATCAGTGAGAGGGACAGCGCCAATCAGCCCCAGCATTTT. It translates to CAISERDSANQPQHF.

This chain connects TRBV2 to TRBJ1-6, with D possibly being TRBD1 (5 bases). The CDR3 runs to 15 residues. Trimming cost V 7 bases and J 8 bases, with 18 bases left between them. Germline CDR1 SNHLY, CDR2 FYNNEI. CDR3 coding DNA: TGTGCCAGCACCATTGAGGAGGGGCAGGATTCACCCCTCCACTTT. Translated, it gives CASTIEEGQDSPLHF.